This T cell receptor beta chain was identified in a study of blood T cell repertoires in COVID-19. Germline lookup yields CDR1 SGHNT and CDR2 YYREEE (reference sequence). V gave up 0 bases and J gave up 5 bases; unmatched junction bases: 7. CDR3 size: 16 residues. Assay: immunoSEQ multiplex PCR; the TCRdb copy retains only in-frame clones and omits some. The table records about 300,000 clones, roughly 88% of them present only once. The rearrangement links TRBV5-4 to TRBJ2-2, with TRBD2 matching over 7 bases. This clonotype was obtained from a woman aged 25 to 39 who had recovered from COVID-19. Sequencing was carried out using peripheral blood. CDR3 sequence (DNA): TGTGCCAGCAGCTTGGGGGGAGGGGTGAGGACCGGGGAGCTGTTTTTT. This encodes CASSLGGGVRTGELFF.